Below are 13 T cell receptor beta chains sequenced from a single sample in a study of blood T cell repertoires in COVID-19. Produced via immunoSEQ multiplex PCR; TCRdb's table is partial and in-frame only. This table holds approximately 170,000 clones, around 85% found once. Sequences were obtained from peripheral blood. The receptors originated from a man between 60 and 75 years old who had recovered from COVID-19.

The J gene is TRBJ2-3, the V gene TRBV7-2; the match to TRBD2 covers 9 bases. CDR1 and CDR2 (germline): SGHTA, FQGNSA. The CDR3 runs 16 residues. V lost 5 bases to trimming and J lost 2 bases; unmatched junction nucleotides: 8. The CDR3 here is CASSLIAGESTDTQYF. The CDR3 coding sequence is TGTGCCAGCAGCCTGATAGCGGGGGAATCCACAGATACGCAGTATTTT.

CDR3 in DNA: TGTGCCAGCAGCTTGGTGGGCGGAGGGTATGGCTACACCTTC. This gives the protein CASSLVGGGYGYTF. The chain has TRBV5-4 and TRBJ1-2; the D is unclear. CDR1 and CDR2 (germline): SGHNT, YYREEE (reference sequence). Trimming cost V 0 bases and J 5 bases, with 11 bases left between them. The CDR3 is 14 residues long.

This clone was picked up a small number of times. The chain recombines TRBV2 with TRBJ2-3; D perhaps matches TRBD2 (6 bases). This CDR3 region has 16 residues. The V end lost 3 bases, the J end lost 2 bases, and 15 bases lay between the germline ends. Germline CDR1 reads SNHLY; CDR2 reads FYNNEI. CDR3: CASSEGGRANTDTQYF. The CDR3, as DNA: TGTGCCAGCAGTGAGGGGGGACGGGCAAACACAGATACGCAGTATTTT.

V and J are TRBV4-1 and TRBJ1-2, with D unresolved. CDR1 and CDR2 from the germline V gene are MGHRA and YSYEKL. The length of the CDR3 is 16 residues. V lost 0 bases to trimming and J lost 0 bases, with 11 bases between them. The CDR3, as DNA: TGCGCCAGCAGCCAAGACCAGAGGGCCTCTAACTATGGCTACACCTTC. It translates to CASSQDQRASNYGYTF.

V gene TRBV7-9 combines with J gene TRBJ1-3, with D possibly TRBD1 on 6 matching bases. CDR1 SEHNR and CDR2 FQNEAQ come from the germline V gene (reference sequence). Trimming stripped 3 bases from V and 0 bases from J, with 9 bases between. There are 15 residues in the CDR3. CDR3 in amino acids: CASSFDRSSGNTIYF. CDR3 nucleotides: TGTGCCAGCAGCTTTGACAGGAGCTCTGGAAACACCATATATTTT.

The chain recombines TRBV2 with TRBJ1-5; 10 bases align to TRBD1. Looked up from germline, CDR1 is SNHLY and CDR2 is FYNNEI. The CDR3 is 13 amino acids. V shed 6 bases, J shed 8 bases, and the junction held 4 bases outside the gene matches. The CDR3 sequence is CASRGQGQEPQHF. CDR3 DNA sequence: TGTGCCAGCAGGGGACAGGGGCAAGAGCCCCAGCATTTT.

This chain joins TRBV9 and TRBJ2-1; D might be TRBD2 (7 bases). Germline CDR1 is SGDLS and CDR2 is YYNGEE. CDR3 length equals 16 residues. Deletions cut 0 bases from V and 0 bases from J, with 10 bases between. The CDR3 here is CASSVEGGSSYNEQFF. In DNA, the CDR3 is TGTGCCAGCAGCGTAGAGGGGGGGAGCTCCTACAATGAGCAGTTCTTC.

The V call is TRBV13, the J call TRBJ2-2, with D possibly TRBD1 on 6 matching bases. Germline values: CDR1 PRHDT, CDR2 FYEKMQ (reference sequence). This CDR3 region has 15 residues. The V gene lost 5 bases and the J gene lost 0 bases, with 10 bases spanning the gap. CDR3 amino acids: CASSPDRPNTGELFF. The DNA for the CDR3 is TGTGCCAGCAGCCCCGACAGGCCGAACACCGGGGAGCTGTTTTTT.

V is TRBV5-1 and J is TRBJ1-6; D may be TRBD1 (6 bases). This CDR3 contains 14 residues. Germline V gene sequence: CDR1 SGHRS, CDR2 YFSETQ. Trimming cost V 0 bases and J 11 bases, with 12 bases left between them. The CDR3 DNA reads as TGCGCCAGCAGCTTGGGTGATCAGGGGACACCCCTCCACTTT. It translates to CASSLGDQGTPLHF.

This chain uses TRBV20-1 with TRBJ2-5, with 8 bases lining up with TRBD2. The length of the CDR3 is 14 residues. V was pared by 3 bases and J by 5 bases, with 8 bases of the junction left unmatched. Germline CDR1 is DFQATT and CDR2 is SNEGSKA (reference sequence). CDR3 residues: CSASDPGGVETQYF. The CDR3 coding sequence is TGCAGTGCTAGTGATCCGGGGGGGGTGGAGACCCAGTACTTC.

The V and J genes are TRBV2 and TRBJ2-3, with TRBD1 identical over 8 bases. V lost 4 bases and J lost 2; bases outside the gene matches: 5. CDR3 length: 15 amino acids. CDR1 SNHLY and CDR2 FYNNEI come from the germline V gene. The CDR3 nucleotides read TGTGCCAGCAGTGGGACAGGGACCACCACAGATACGCAGTATTTT. It yields the protein CASSGTGTTTDTQYF. The entire variable domain, with the rest obtained from reference TRBV2 and TRBJ2-3, is as follows: EPEVTQTPSHQVTQMGQEVILRCVPISNHLYFYWYRQILGQKVEFLVSFYNNEISEKSEIFDDQFSVERPDGSNFTLKIRSTKLEDSAMYFCASSGTGTTTDTQYFGPGTRLTVL.

The chain links TRBV5-1 to TRBJ2-5; TRBD1 might be the D (6 bases). The CDR3 covers 14 residues. Trimming pared 5 bases from V and 3 bases from J, leaving 14 bases between. Germline V gives CDR1 SGHRS, CDR2 YFSETQ. CDR3 protein: CASRLGPGEETQYF. As DNA, the CDR3 is TGCGCCAGCAGACTTGGCCCAGGGGAAGAGACCCAGTACTTC.

The V and J genes are TRBV4-1 and TRBJ2-2, with 7 bases aligning to TRBD1. The CDR3 loop spans 14 amino acids. V was pared by 1 base and J by 7 bases, with 3 bases of the junction left unmatched. CDR1 and CDR2 (germline): MGHRA, YSYEKL. The chain's CDR3 is CASSQVGGNGELFF. In DNA form, the CDR3 reads TGCGCCAGCAGCCAAGTAGGGGGCAACGGGGAGCTGTTTTTT.